This TCR beta chain emerged from a study of identifying expanded T cells in peripheral blood. General study findings and limits: Over about two and four weeks, about 15 and 19 clones changed, versus approximately 1.2 between replicates.

Germline V gene lookup returns CDR1 SQVTM and CDR2 ANQGSEA. The CDR3 has 14 amino acids. J gave up 6 bases and V 7 bases, and 10 bases lay outside the gene matches. Method: immunoSEQ multiplex PCR; TCRdb's copy keeps in-frame clones and lacks some. The data show around 100,000 clones, around 90% seen once. This clone was detected once. Its antigen is as yet unknown. This sequence originates from a person aged 18 to 70 in good health. The material sequenced was blood. This rearrangement joins TRBV29-1 to TRBJ2-3; 10 nucleotides line up with TRBD2. The CDR3 is CSGAGAGGSDTQYF. The DNA of the CDR3 is TGCAGCGGAGCGGGAGCGGGGGGGTCCGATACGCAGTATTTT.